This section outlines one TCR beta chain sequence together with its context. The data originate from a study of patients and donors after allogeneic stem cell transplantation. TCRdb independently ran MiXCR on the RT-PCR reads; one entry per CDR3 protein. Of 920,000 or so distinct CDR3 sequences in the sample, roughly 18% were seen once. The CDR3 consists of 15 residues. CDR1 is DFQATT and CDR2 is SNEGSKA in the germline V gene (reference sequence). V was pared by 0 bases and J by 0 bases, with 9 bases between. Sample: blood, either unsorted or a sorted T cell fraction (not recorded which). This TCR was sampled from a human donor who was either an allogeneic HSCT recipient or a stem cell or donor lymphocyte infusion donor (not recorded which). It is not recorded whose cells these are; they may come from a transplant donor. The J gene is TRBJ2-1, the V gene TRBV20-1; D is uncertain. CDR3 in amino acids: CSARDLRSSYNEQFF. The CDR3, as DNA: TGCAGTGCTAGAGATCTTAGGAGCTCCTACAATGAGCAGTTCTTC.